These 25 T cell receptor beta chains were sequenced from one sample in a study of blood T cells in healthy people across ages. It was with a sample-barcoded 5' primer and a J-beta primer mix that a second PCR of roughly 7 to 12 cycles was run. One entry per CDR3 protein results from TCRdb running MiXCR on the 5' RACE reads. There are 600,000 or so distinct CDR3 sequences in the sample; less than 35% occur only once, and 15% to 19% lies in the top ten. Sequencing was carried out using blood. These receptors came from a woman aged 80 or over in good health.

The chain employs TRBV7-2 and TRBJ2-7, with 7 bases identical to TRBD2. The J call may be in error: the DNA end matches TRBJ2-5 better. This CDR3 spans 15 amino acids. The V gene's germline CDR1 is SGHTA and CDR2 FQGNSA. The CDR3, as DNA: TGTGCCAGCAGCTTAGGTGGCGGGAGCGGGGAGACCCAGTACTTC. Its protein product is CASSLGGGSGETQYF.

This clonotype occurred a few times. The chain combines TRBV11-2 with TRBJ1-1; 7 positions agree with TRBD1. Per germline, CDR1 SGHAT and CDR2 FQNNGV. The junction had 7 bases not matched to a gene; V was cut back by 1 base and J by 8 bases. CDR3 size: 14 residues. The CDR3 spells CASSLVRTGGEAFF. As DNA, the CDR3 is TGTGCCAGCAGCTTAGTTAGGACAGGCGGAGAAGCTTTCTTT.

This clonotype was detected many times. The J gene is TRBJ2-5, the V gene TRBV7-8; 12 bases fit TRBD2. Germline CDR1 reads SGHVS; CDR2 reads FQNEAQ. The V and J ends lost 1 base and 6 bases, in that order; junction bases with no gene match: 9. The CDR3 is 17 amino acids. This CDR3 is CASSLEVFGLAGKTQYF. As DNA, the CDR3 is TGTGCCAGCAGCTTAGAGGTCTTCGGACTAGCGGGGAAGACCCAGTACTTC.

This clonotype has more than one count but fewer than ten. It may be a read error: a sequence one base away is much more abundant. This chain connects TRBV3-1 to TRBJ2-1, with TRBD2 as a possible D gene (6 bases). The DNA matches TRBJ2-7 better at its end, which makes the J call doubtful. Germline-derived CDR1 and CDR2 are LGHDT and YNNKEL (reference sequence). The CDR3 is 15 amino acids. In DNA form, the CDR3 reads TGTGCCAGCAGCCGAGGGAGGACCACCTACAATGAGCAGTACTTC. It encodes CASSRGRTTYNEQYF.

This clonotype has a count of ten or more. This sequence joins TRBV29-1 and TRBJ1-2; 8 bases are a match to TRBD1. Germline CDR1 and CDR2: SQVTM and ANQGSEA. The V gene end was trimmed by 1 base and the J gene end by 5 bases; junction bases not matched to a gene: 3. CDR3 length: 13 residues. In DNA form, the CDR3 reads TGCAGCGTTGAAGGGACAGGGATATATGGCTACACCTTC. This sequence encodes CSVEGTGIYGYTF.

The CDR3 DNA follows: TGTGCCAGCAGCTCGCCAGGGGGCGCAGGGACTGAAGCTTTCTTT. Its translation is CASSSPGGAGTEAFF. The gene calls are TRBV5-4 and TRBJ1-1; 8 bases fit TRBD1. The ends lost 3 bases at V and 5 bases at J; junction bases unmatched: 9. CDR3 length equals 15 residues. Germline loops: CDR1 SGHNT, CDR2 YYREEE (reference sequence).

The table lists this clonotype with a few counts. The J gene is TRBJ1-5, the V gene TRBV6-2 or TRBV6-3; 7 bases map to TRBD1. CDR3 length equals 16 residues. Trimming at V came to 1 base and at J to 2 bases, leaving 5 bases not matched to a gene. From germline, CDR1 is MNHEY and CDR2 SVGEGT. CDR3 in amino acids: CASSYFTGQGNQPQHF. In DNA form, the CDR3 reads TGTGCCAGCAGTTACTTCACTGGACAGGGCAATCAGCCCCAGCATTTT.

This clonotype has more than one count but fewer than ten. The chain couples TRBV27 to TRBJ1-2, with 8 nucleotides matching TRBD1. This CDR3 comprises 19 residues. V shed 3 bases and J 3 bases; nucleotides not matched to a gene: 18. Germline V gene sequence: CDR1 MNHEY, CDR2 SMNVEV (reference sequence). The CDR3 spells CASSFSQGRGLGFDYGYTF. CDR3 nucleotides: TGTGCCAGCAGTTTCAGTCAAGGCAGGGGGCTTGGGTTTGACTATGGCTACACCTTC.

This clonotype was observed a handful of times. The gene calls are TRBV5-1 and TRBJ1-1; weak D call: TRBD1 (6 bases). CDR3 length equals 16 residues. Trimming removed 4 bases at V and 7 bases at J, with 23 bases between. From germline, CDR1 is SGHRS and CDR2 YFSETQ. CDR3 nucleotides: TGCGCCAGCAGCATGACGGGGGCGGGGGGGTTTAATGAAGCTTTCTTT. It encodes CASSMTGAGGFNEAFF.

This chain joins TRBV7-6 and TRBJ2-1, with TRBD2 identical over 14 bases. This CDR3 is built from 19 residues. Germline CDR1 and CDR2: SGHVS and FNYEAQ. V lost 0 bases and J lost 8; bases outside the gene matches: 12. The CDR3 protein is CASSLALAWTSGGTDEQFF. CDR3 bases: TGTGCCAGCAGCTTAGCGCTGGCATGGACTAGCGGGGGGACGGATGAGCAGTTCTTC.

This clonotype occurred many times. The chain couples TRBV7-2 to TRBJ1-1; 7 bases fit TRBD1. The germline CDR1 and CDR2 sequences are SGHTA and FQGNSA. V gave up 5 bases and J gave up 5 bases; unmatched junction bases: 5. The CDR3 loop spans 13 amino acids. CDR3 region: CASSVGQDTEAFF. In nucleotides, the CDR3 is TGTGCCAGCAGCGTAGGACAGGATACTGAAGCTTTCTTT.

Comment on this clonotype: A much bigger clone sits one base away, suggesting this may be a read error. The chain carries TRBV7-9 and TRBJ2-5; D is possibly TRBD1 (5 bases). Germline loops: CDR1 SEHNR, CDR2 FQNEAQ (reference sequence). This CDR3 comprises 15 residues. The DNA of the CDR3 is TGTGCCAGCGGCTTAGAAGGGCAGGGCGAAGAGACCCAGTACTTC. Translated: CASGLEGQGEETQYF.

This clonotype was seen ten or more times. The genes are TRBV7-9 and TRBJ2-3; the D gene is possibly TRBD1 (6 bases). The CDR3 loop spans 16 amino acids. Trimming stripped 1 base from V and 9 bases from J, with 20 bases between. Germline V gives CDR1 SEHNR, CDR2 FQNEAQ (reference sequence). CDR3 bases: TGTGCCAGCAGCTTAGAATTGCTGGTCAGGGGAGTCACGCAGTATTTT. As protein: CASSLELLVRGVTQYF. The full variable domain, in which reference TRBV7-9 and TRBJ2-3 provide the parts outside the CDR3, is DTGVSQNPRHKITKRGQNVTFRCDPISEHNRLYWYRQTLGQGPEFLTYFQNEAQLEKSRLLSDRFSAERPKGSFSTLEIQRTEQGDSAMYLCASSLELLVRGVTQYFGPGTRLTVL.

This clonotype was counted once. The junction and the germline gene differ at one end; a read error may be behind it. The gene calls are TRBV12-3 or TRBV12-4 and TRBJ2-3; weak D call: TRBD1 (5 bases). This CDR3 is 14 amino acids long. CDR3 in amino acids: CASRPTEFTDMQYF. In DNA, the CDR3 is TGTGCCAGCAGACCGACAGAGTTCACAGATATGCAGTATTTT.

This clonotype occurred a few times. This clone may be a read error of a much larger clone one base away. The chain employs TRBV12-3 or TRBV12-4 and TRBJ2-5; weak D call: TRBD1 (6 bases). CDR3 size: 13 residues. V was cut by 6 bases and J by 5 bases, with 13 bases left in between. The CDR3 nucleotides are TGTGCCAGCAGGTTCATGCAGGGGGAGACCCAGTACTTC. Translation: CASRFMQGETQYF.

This clonotype was counted a single time. This chain uses TRBV5-1 with TRBJ2-5; D may be TRBD2 (5 bases). CDR3 length: 14 residues. Between the trimmed V and J ends, which lost 3 bases and 5 bases, there was a span of 14 bases. The germline CDR1 and CDR2 sequences are SGHRS and YFSETQ. CDR3 in DNA: TGCGCCAGCAGCTCGGGGTGGACCCGGGAGACCCAGTACTTC. This encodes CASSSGWTRETQYF.

This clonotype was detected many times. The V and J genes are TRBV30 and TRBJ2-1; no clear D. This CDR3 contains 12 residues. The germline V and J ends were trimmed by 3 bases and 1 base, with 4 bases remaining between them. Germline V gene lookup returns CDR1 GTSNPN and CDR2 SVGIG (reference sequence). This chain's CDR3 is CAWRRSYNEQFF. The CDR3 DNA reads TGTGCCTGGAGGCGGTCCTACAATGAGCAGTTCTTC. Filled out from reference TRBV30 and TRBJ2-1, the complete variable domain reads SQTIHQWPATLVQPVGSPLSLECTVEGTSNPNLYWYRQAAGRGLQLLFYSVGIGQISSEVPQNLSASRPQDRQFILSSKKLLLSDSGFYLCAWRRSYNEQFFGPGTRLTVL.

This clonotype was recorded many times. This sequence joins TRBV2 and TRBJ2-1; possibly TRBD1 for D (5 bases). CDR1 and CDR2 (germline): SNHLY, FYNNEI. The CDR3 runs to 13 residues. Trimming removed 4 bases from V and 8 bases from J, with 12 bases in between. CDR3 DNA sequence: TGTGCCAGCAGTGGCCAGGGCCTTGATGAGCAGTTCTTC. Translation: CASSGQGLDEQFF.

This clonotype appeared a few times. This may stem from a read error, because a much larger clone lies one nucleotide away. The rearrangement links TRBV12-3 or TRBV12-4 to TRBJ2-4, with TRBD2 matching 12 bases. V trimming: 6 bases; J trimming: 9 bases; junction bases outside the gene matches: 9. The CDR3 covers 15 residues. CDR3 coding DNA: TGTGCCAGCAGCCTAGCGGGGGGGCAGGGTAGCATTCAGTACTTC. Encoded protein: CASSLAGGQGSIQYF.

This chain joins TRBV6-2 or TRBV6-3 and TRBJ1-2; the D is unclear. Germline lookup yields CDR1 MNHEY and CDR2 SVGEGT. The CDR3 covers 14 residues. V was clipped by 5 bases and J by 4 bases, with 14 bases between them. The CDR3 spells CASSPYMDAYGYTF. The CDR3 nucleotides are TGTGCCAGCAGTCCCTATATGGATGCCTATGGCTACACCTTC.

The rearrangement links TRBV14 to TRBJ1-1; 7 nucleotides agree with TRBD1. Germline values: CDR1 SGHDN, CDR2 FVKESK. The CDR3 spans 18 residues. Trimming removed 1 base from V and 3 bases from J; junction bases left unmatched: 14. CDR3 nucleotides: TGTGCCAGCAGCCAAGTGGGGGGTGGCCAAGACAGGGACACTGAAGCTTTCTTT. Translating gives CASSQVGGGQDRDTEAFF.

This clonotype was seen more than once but under ten times. A much larger clone differs from this one at a single base, so this may be a read error. V usage is TRBV14 and J usage is TRBJ2-5, with D maybe TRBD1 (6 bases). The V end was cut by 6 bases, the J end by 11 bases, with 28 bases between. Germline V gives CDR1 SGHDN, CDR2 FVKESK. The length of the CDR3 is 16 residues. CDR3 amino acids: CASSPLGQGNHNEQYF. The CDR3 DNA reads as TGTGCCAGCAGTCCCCTAGGGCAGGGGAATCACAATGAGCAGTACTTC.

This clonotype was recorded once. V and J are TRBV7-2 and TRBJ2-1, with a weak D call TRBD2 (6 bases). CDR3 length equals 14 residues. V lost 6 bases to trimming and J lost 7 bases, with 16 bases between them. Germline V gene data show CDR1 as SGHTA and CDR2 as FQGNSA. The CDR3 nucleotides are TGTGCCAGCAGGGCAGGGTCAGGGAGGAATGAGCAGTTCTTC. Encoded protein: CASRAGSGRNEQFF. Together with reference TRBV7-2 and TRBJ2-1, the CDR3 gives the full variable domain: GAGVSQSPSNKVTEKGKDVELRCDPISGHTALYWYRQSLGQGLEFLIYFQGNSAPDKSGLPSDRFSAERTGGSVSTLTIQRTQQEDSAVYLCASRAGSGRNEQFFGPGTRLTVL.

This clonotype showed up just a few times. A much larger clone lies one base from this, so it may be a read error. J is TRBJ2-1 and V is TRBV30, with 8 nucleotides matching TRBD1. CDR1 GTSNPN and CDR2 SVGIG come from the germline V gene (reference sequence). The CDR3 length is 13 residues. The CDR3 DNA is TGTGCCTGGACCAGGGGGCTGTCCAATGGGCAGTTCTTC. Translation: CAWTRGLSNGQFF.

On this clonotype: At one of its ends the junction is not consistent with the germline gene, which may arise from a read error. The CDR3 reads CASSSVTGPLNTDAFF. Written as DNA, the CDR3 is TGTGCCAGCAGTAGTGTCACAGGGCCTTTGAACACTGACGCTTTCTTT. This chain uses TRBV12-3 or TRBV12-4 with TRBJ1-1; TRBD1 is a possible D gene (6 bases). The CDR3 totals 16 residues.